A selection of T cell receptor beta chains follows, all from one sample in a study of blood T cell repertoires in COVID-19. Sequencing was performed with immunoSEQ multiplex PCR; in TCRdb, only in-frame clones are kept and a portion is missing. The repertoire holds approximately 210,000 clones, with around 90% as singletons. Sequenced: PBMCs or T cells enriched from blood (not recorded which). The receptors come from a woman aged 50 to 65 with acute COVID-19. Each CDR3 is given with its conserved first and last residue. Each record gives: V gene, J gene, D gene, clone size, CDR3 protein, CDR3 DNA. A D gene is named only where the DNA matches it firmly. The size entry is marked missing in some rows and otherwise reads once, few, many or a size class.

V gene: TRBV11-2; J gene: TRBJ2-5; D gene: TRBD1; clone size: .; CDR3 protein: CASSRQGEFIGETQYF; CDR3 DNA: TGTGCCAGCAGCCGGCAGGGGGAATTTATCGGGGAGACCCAGTACTTC
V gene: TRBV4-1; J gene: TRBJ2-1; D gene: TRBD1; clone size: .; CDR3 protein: CASSQVDRGYNEQFF; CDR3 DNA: TGCGCCAGCAGCCAAGTCGACAGGGGTTACAATGAGCAGTTCTTC
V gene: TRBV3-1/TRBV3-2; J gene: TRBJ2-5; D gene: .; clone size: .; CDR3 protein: CASSQFSSVQETQYF; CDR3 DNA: TGTGCCAGCAGCCAGTTTTCTAGCGTACAAGAGACCCAGTACTTC
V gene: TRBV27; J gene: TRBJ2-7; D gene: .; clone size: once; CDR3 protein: CASSLGPTYEQYF; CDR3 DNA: TGTGCCAGCAGTTTAGGGCCGACCTACGAGCAGTACTTC
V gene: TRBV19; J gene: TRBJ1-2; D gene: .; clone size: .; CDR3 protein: CASSESTGLGYGYTF; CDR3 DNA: TGTGCCAGTAGTGAAAGTACAGGGTTAGGTTATGGCTACACCTTC
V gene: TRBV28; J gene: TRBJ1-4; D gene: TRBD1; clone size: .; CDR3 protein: CAIRTGGFEKLFF; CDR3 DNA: TGTGCCATCAGGACAGGGGGTTTTGAAAAACTGTTTTTT
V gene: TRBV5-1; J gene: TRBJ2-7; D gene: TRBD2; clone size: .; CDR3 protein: CASSLGSGSRSYEQYF; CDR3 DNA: TGCGCCAGCAGCTTGGGAAGCGGGAGCAGGTCCTACGAGCAGTACTTC
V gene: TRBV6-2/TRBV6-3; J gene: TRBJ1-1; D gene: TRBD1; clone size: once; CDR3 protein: CASSYGGRGFTEAFF; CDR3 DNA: TGTGCCAGCAGTTACGGAGGCAGGGGGTTCACTGAAGCTTTCTTT
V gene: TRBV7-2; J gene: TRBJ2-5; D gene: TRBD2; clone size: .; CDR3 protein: CASSVAGGTRETQYF; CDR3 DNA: TGTGCCAGCAGTGTAGCGGGAGGGACCAGAGAGACCCAGTACTTC
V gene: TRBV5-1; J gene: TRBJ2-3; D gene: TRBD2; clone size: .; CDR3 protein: CASSIGTSGTDTQYF; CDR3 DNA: TGCGCCAGCTCAATAGGGACTAGCGGGACAGATACGCAGTATTTT
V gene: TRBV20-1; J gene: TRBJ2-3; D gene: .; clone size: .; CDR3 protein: CSASFDYTLPDTQYF; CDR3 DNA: TGCAGTGCTAGTTTTGACTACACACTCCCAGATACGCAGTATTTT
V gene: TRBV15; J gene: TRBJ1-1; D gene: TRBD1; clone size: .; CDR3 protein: CATSRDRGMNTEAFF; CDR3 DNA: TGTGCCACCAGCAGGGACAGGGGTATGAACACTGAAGCTTTCTTT
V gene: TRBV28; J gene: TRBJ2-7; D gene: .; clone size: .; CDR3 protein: CASSFLGASTSYEQYF; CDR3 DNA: TGTGCCAGCAGTTTCTTAGGGGCGAGTACCTCCTACGAGCAGTACTTC
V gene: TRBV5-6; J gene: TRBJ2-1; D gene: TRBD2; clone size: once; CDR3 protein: CASSRDYWGEQFF; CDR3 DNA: TGTGCCAGCAGCCGGGACTATTGGGGTGAGCAGTTCTTC
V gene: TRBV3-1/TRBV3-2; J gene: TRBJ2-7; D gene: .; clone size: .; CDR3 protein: CASSIIGQKDYEQYF; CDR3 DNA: TGTGCCAGCAGCATTATAGGACAGAAGGACTACGAGCAGTACTTC
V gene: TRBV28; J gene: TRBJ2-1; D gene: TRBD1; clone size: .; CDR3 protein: CASSALGQGNGEQFF; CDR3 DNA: TGTGCCAGCAGTGCACTGGGACAGGGTAACGGTGAGCAGTTCTTC
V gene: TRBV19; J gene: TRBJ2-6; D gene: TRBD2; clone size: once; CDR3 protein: CASSIWREGIGANVLTF; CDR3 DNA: TGTGCCAGTAGTATCTGGCGGGAGGGGATTGGGGCCAACGTCCTGACTTTC
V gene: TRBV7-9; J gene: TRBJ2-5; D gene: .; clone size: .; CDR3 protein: CASSLGGPSDKETQYF; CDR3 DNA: TGTGCCAGCAGCTTAGGGGGCCCTAGCGACAAAGAGACCCAGTACTTC
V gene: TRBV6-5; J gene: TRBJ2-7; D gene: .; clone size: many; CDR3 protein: CASSEGGSSYEQYF; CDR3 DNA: TGTGCCAGCAGCGAGGGGGGGAGCTCCTACGAGCAGTACTTC
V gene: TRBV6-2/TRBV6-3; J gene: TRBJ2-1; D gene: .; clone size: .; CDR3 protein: CASSYSPGQSYSNEQFF; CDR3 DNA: TGTGCCAGCAGTTACTCGCCAGGACAGAGTTACTCCAATGAGCAGTTCTTC
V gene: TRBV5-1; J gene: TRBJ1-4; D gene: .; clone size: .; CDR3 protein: CASSPRGLPMRTNEKLFF; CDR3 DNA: TGCGCCAGCAGCCCAAGAGGGCTTCCGATGAGGACTAATGAAAAACTGTTTTTT
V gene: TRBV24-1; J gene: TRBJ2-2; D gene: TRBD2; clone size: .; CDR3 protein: CATSDLATGLAGAGELFF; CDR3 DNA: TGTGCCACCAGTGATCTCGCGACCGGGCTAGCGGGGGCCGGGGAGCTGTTTTTT
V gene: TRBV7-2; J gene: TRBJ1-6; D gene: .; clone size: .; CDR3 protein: CASTPDRDTVYSPLHF; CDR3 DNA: TGTGCCAGCACTCCAGATCGGGATACGGTGTATTCACCCCTCCACTTT
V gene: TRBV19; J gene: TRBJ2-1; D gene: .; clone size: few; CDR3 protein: CASRGTYNEQFF; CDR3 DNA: TGTGCCAGTCGAGGCACTTACAATGAGCAGTTCTTC
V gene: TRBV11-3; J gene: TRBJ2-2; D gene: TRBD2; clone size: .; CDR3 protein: CASSSRTSRGTGELFF; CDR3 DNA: TGTGCCAGCAGCTCCAGGACTAGCCGTGGGACCGGGGAGCTGTTTTTT
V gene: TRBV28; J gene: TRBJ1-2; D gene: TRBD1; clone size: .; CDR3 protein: CASRTSQGAGGYTF; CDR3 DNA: TGTGCCAGCAGGACATCACAGGGGGCGGGTGGCTACACCTTC
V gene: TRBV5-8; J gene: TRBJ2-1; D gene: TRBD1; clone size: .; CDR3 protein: CASSLGRGPYNEQFF; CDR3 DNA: TGTGCCAGCAGCTTGGGAAGGGGGCCCTACAATGAGCAGTTCTTC
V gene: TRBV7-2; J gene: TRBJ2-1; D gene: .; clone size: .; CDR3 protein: CASLSQGLDNEQFF; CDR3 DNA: TGTGCCAGCCTATCCCAGGGACTCGACAATGAGCAGTTCTTC
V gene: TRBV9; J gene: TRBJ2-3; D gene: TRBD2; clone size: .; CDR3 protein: CASSSGLEGTDTQYF; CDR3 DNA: TGTGCCAGCAGCTCGGGACTAGAGGGCACAGATACGCAGTATTTT
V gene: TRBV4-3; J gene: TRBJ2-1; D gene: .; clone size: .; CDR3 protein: CASSRRVGSNNEQFF; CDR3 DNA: TGCGCCAGCAGCCGACGAGTCGGGTCCAACAATGAGCAGTTCTTC
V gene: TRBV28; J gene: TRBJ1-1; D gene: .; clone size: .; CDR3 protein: CASSFDGLVTEAFF; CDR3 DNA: TGTGCCAGCAGTTTTGACGGGTTGGTCACTGAAGCTTTCTTT
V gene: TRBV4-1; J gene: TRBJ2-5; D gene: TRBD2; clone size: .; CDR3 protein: CASSQGLAGDETQYF; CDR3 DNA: TGCGCCAGCAGCCAAGGTCTAGCGGGAGATGAGACCCAGTACTTC
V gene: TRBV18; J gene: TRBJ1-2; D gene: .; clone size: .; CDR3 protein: CASSPPGAVNYGYTF; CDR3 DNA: TGTGCCAGCTCACCCCCGGGAGCGGTAAACTATGGCTACACCTTC
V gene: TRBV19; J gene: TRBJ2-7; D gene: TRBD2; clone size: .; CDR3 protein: CASSRGGRARYYEQYF; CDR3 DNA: TGTGCCAGTAGTAGGGGAGGGAGGGCCAGATACTACGAGCAGTACTTC
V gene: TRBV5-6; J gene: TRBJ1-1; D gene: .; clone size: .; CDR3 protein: CASSWGEGSGTEAFF; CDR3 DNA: TGTGCCAGCAGCTGGGGAGAAGGGTCTGGGACTGAAGCTTTCTTT
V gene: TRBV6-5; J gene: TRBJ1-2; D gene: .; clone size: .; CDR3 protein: CASRVQQNRGYTF; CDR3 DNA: TGTGCCAGCAGGGTTCAACAGAATCGGGGCTACACCTTC
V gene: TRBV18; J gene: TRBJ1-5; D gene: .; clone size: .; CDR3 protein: CASSPVNSNQPQHF; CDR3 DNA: TGTGCCAGCTCACCAGTAAATAGCAATCAGCCCCAGCATTTT
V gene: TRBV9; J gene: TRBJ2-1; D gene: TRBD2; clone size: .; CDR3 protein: CASSVVAGSYNEQFF; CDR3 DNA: TGTGCCAGCAGCGTGGTAGCGGGCTCCTACAATGAGCAGTTCTTC
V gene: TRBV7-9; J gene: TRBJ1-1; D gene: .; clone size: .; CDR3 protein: CASSNQGRRTEAFF; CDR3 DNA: TGTGCCAGCAGCAACCAGGGTAGGCGCACTGAAGCTTTCTTT
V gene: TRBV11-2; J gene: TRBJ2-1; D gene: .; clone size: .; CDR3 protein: CASSLVPTRRLVYNEQFF; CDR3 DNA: TGTGCCAGCAGCTTAGTCCCAACGCGGCGACTAGTATACAATGAGCAGTTCTTC
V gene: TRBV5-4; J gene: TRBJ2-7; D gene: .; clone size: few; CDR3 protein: CASSFKGAEQYF; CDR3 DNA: TGTGCCAGCAGCTTCAAAGGGGCCGAGCAGTACTTC
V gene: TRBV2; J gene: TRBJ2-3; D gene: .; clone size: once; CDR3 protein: CASKGLFTDTQYF; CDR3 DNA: TGTGCCAGCAAGGGGCTCTTCACAGATACGCAGTATTTT
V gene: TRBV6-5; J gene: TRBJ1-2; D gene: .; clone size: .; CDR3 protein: CASRPSGGANYGYTF; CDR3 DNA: TGTGCCAGCAGGCCGTCGGGGGGGGCTAACTATGGCTACACCTTC
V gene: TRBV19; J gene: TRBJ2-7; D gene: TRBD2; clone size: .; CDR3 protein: CASRPGTSFHYEQYF; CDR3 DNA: TGTGCCAGTCGACCCGGGACTAGCTTTCACTACGAGCAGTACTTC
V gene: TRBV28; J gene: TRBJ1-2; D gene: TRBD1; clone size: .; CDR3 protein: CASSTVGTGASGYTF; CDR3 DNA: TGTGCCAGCAGTACCGTCGGAACAGGGGCTAGTGGCTACACCTTC
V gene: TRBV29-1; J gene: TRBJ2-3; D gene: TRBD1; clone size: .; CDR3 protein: CSAGQAGTDTQYF; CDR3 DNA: TGCAGCGCAGGACAGGCTGGCACAGATACGCAGTATTTT
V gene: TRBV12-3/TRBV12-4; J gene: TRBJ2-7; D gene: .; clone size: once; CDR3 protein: CASSPNRVGEQYF; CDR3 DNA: TGTGCCAGCAGTCCGAACAGGGTCGGCGAGCAGTACTTC
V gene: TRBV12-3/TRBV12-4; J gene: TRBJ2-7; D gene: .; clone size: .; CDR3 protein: CASSFLSYEQYF; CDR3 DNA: TGTGCCAGCAGTTTTCTAAGCTACGAGCAGTACTTC
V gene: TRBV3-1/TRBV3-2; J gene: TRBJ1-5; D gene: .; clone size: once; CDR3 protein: CASSLRGIQPQHF; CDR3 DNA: TGTGCCAGCAGCCTCAGGGGAATTCAGCCCCAGCATTTT
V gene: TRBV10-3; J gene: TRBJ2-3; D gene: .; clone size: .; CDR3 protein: CAISLGASTDTQYF; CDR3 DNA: TGTGCCATCTCTCTGGGGGCTAGCACAGATACGCAGTATTTT
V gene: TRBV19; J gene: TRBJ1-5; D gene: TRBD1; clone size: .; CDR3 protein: CATSDRVSQPQHF; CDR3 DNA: TGTGCCACCTCCGACAGGGTGAGTCAGCCCCAGCATTTT
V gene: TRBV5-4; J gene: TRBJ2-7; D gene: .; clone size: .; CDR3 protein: CASSLYVGTSSYEQYF; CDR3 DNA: TGTGCCAGCAGCTTGTATGTAGGGACTTCCTCCTACGAGCAGTACTTC
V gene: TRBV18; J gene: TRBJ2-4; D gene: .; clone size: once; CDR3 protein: CASSPPGGGLGIQYF; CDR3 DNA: TGTGCCAGCTCACCACCAGGGGGGGGTCTAGGCATTCAGTACTTC
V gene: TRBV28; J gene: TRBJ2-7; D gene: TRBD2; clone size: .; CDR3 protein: CASSQIPSGTSHEQYF; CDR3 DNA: TGTGCCAGCAGTCAAATTCCTAGCGGGACCAGTCACGAGCAGTACTTC
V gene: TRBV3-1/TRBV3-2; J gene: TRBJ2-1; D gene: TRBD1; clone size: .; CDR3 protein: CASSHKGQGNEQFF; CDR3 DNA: TGTGCCAGCAGCCATAAAGGACAGGGGAATGAGCAGTTCTTC